This T cell receptor (beta chain) derives from a study of Tregs in tolerant kidney transplant recipients. Background on the study: The nonmyeloablative bone marrow transplants came from related graft donors, with transient mixed chimerism. General study points: Antigen-driven expansion was suggested because donor-specific Tregs expanded more than all Tregs in tolerant patients.

This CDR3 region has 14 residues. V was trimmed by 0 bases and J by 7 bases, leaving 9 bases between them. Germline loops: CDR1 MGHRA, CDR2 YSYEKL. TCRdb keeps only in-frame clones here, not all; method: immunoSEQ multiplex PCR. Among 60,000 to 70,000 clones, 92% were seen once, and the ten largest hold roughly 9.7%. Concerning this clone: Antigen specificity is unknown.

Sequenced here: CD8+ T cells from blood, sampled before the transplant. The gene calls are TRBV4-1 and TRBJ2-2; weak D call: TRBD1 (5 bases). This TCR was recovered from a human donor who received a combined kidney and bone marrow transplant. CDR3 sequence (DNA): TGCGCCAGCAGCCAAGAAGGAAGGGGCGGGGAGCTGTTTTTT. The encoded protein is CASSQEGRGGELFF.